These T cell receptor beta chains were read from a single sample in a study of long-term antiretroviral therapy in people with HIV. Profiling relied on immunoSEQ multiplex PCR, and the TCRdb table lists in-frame clones only, not all of them. The sample lists about 20,000 clones, around 84% occurring once. The source material was unsorted PBMCs, sampled 1.3 years after starting antiretroviral therapy. Every receptor here comes from a man aged 55-75 years with HIV. The CDR3 runs from the conserved cysteine through the conserved F or W. D genes are given only for firm matches. Rows give clone size only sometimes, using once, few, many, or a class for an expanded clone.

d_gene | j_gene | abundance | v_gene | CDR3aa | CDR3nt
TRBD2 | TRBJ2-3 | few | TRBV7-9 | CASSLEGTSSTDTQYF | TGTGCCAGCAGCTTAGAGGGGACTAGCTCGACAGATACGCAGTATTTT
TRBD2 | TRBJ2-5 | - | TRBV27 | CASSLSGREETQYF | TGTGCCAGCAGTTTAAGCGGGAGGGAAGAGACCCAGTACTTC
- | TRBJ1-1 | - | TRBV11-2 | CASSLVVRNFF | TGTGCCAGCAGCTTAGTGGTGCGGAACTTCTTT
- | TRBJ1-1 | - | TRBV7-9 | CASSLVITTEAFF | TGTGCCAGCAGCTTAGTTATTACAACTGAAGCTTTCTTT
- | TRBJ1-2 | once | TRBV11-1 | CASSLTASYGYTF | TGTGCCAGCAGCTTAACAGCCAGCTATGGCTACACCTTC
- | TRBJ2-3 | - | TRBV27 | CASSLANPDTQYF | TGTGCCAGCAGCCTAGCCAACCCAGATACGCAGTATTTT
- | TRBJ1-4 | once | TRBV6-5 | CASSYSKRGEKLFF | TGTGCCAGCAGTTACTCCAAGCGGGGTGAAAAACTGTTTTTT
TRBD2 | TRBJ2-7 | - | TRBV9 | CASSVGVAGGYEQYF | TGTGCCAGCAGCGTAGGGGTAGCGGGTGGATACGAGCAGTACTTC
TRBD1 | TRBJ1-2 | - | TRBV27 | CASSFGQGRANYGYTF | TGTGCCAGCAGTTTCGGACAGGGCCGGGCGAACTATGGCTACACCTTC
TRBD2 | TRBJ2-5 | - | TRBV5-4 | CASSLDLAAQETQYF | TGTGCCAGCAGCTTGGATCTAGCGGCACAAGAGACCCAGTACTTC
- | TRBJ2-7 | - | TRBV9 | CASSVARDSYEQYF | TGTGCCAGCAGCGTAGCCAGGGACTCCTACGAGCAGTACTTC
- | TRBJ2-2 | - | TRBV6-5 | CASGNRGGSGELFF | TGTGCCAGCGGTAACAGGGGAGGGTCCGGGGAGCTGTTTTTT
- | TRBJ2-2 | - | TRBV5-1 | CASSFRDIAGELFF | TGCGCCAGCAGCTTCCGGGACATAGCCGGGGAGCTGTTTTTT
TRBD2 | TRBJ2-1 | - | TRBV5-1 | CASSRERGSYNEQFF | TGCGCCAGCAGCAGGGAGCGGGGCTCCTACAATGAGCAGTTCTTC